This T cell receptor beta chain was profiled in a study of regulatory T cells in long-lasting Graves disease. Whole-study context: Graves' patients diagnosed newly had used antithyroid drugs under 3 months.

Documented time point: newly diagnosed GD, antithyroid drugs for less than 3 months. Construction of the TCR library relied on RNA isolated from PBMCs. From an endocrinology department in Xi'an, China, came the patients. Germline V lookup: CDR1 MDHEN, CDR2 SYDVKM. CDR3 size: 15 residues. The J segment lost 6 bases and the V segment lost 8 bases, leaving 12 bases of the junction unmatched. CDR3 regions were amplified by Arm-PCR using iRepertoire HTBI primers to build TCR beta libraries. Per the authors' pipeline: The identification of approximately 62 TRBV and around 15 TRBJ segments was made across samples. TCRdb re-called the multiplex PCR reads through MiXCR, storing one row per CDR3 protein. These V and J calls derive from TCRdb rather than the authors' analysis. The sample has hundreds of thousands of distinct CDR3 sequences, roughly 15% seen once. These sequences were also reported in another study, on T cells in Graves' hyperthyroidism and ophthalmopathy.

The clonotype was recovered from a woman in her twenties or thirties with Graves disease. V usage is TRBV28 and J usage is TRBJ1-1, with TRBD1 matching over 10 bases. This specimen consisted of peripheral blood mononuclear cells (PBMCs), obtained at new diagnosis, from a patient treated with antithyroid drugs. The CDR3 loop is CASGNAGQGMAEAFF. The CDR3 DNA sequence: TGTGCCAGCGGAAATGCGGGACAGGGGATGGCTGAAGCTTTCTTT.